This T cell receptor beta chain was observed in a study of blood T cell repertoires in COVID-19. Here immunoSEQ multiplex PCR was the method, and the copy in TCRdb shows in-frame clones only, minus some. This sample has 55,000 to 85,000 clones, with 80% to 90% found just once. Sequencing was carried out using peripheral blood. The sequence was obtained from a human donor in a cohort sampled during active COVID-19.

In DNA, the CDR3 is TGTGCCAGCAGCTCTGGGACTGGCTACACCGGGGAGCTGTTTTTT. Encoded protein: CASSSGTGYTGELFF. The chain carries TRBV2 and TRBJ2-2; TRBD2 might be the D (6 bases). Germline V gives CDR1 SNHLY, CDR2 FYNNEI. Trimming took off 6 bases at V and 3 bases at J, with 14 bases between the two ends. This CDR3 has 15 residues.